What follows describes a single T cell receptor (beta chain). The antigen remains undetermined. This entry is derived from a study of vaccination and CD4 T cells after COVID-19. About the study: Control cultures, each given a CEFX pool, an HIV-1 Nef pool, or no peptide, were included.

Study results and caveats: Convalescent patients' vaccine-specific clones were spike mono-reactive in 304 of 307 cases.

Cultured CD4+ T-cell DNA underwent Oncomine TCR Beta short-read sequencing. The genomic DNA was obtained from cultured CD4+ T cells by extraction with the QIAamp micro DNA kit. Using its own MiXCR run on the PCR reads, TCRdb lists one record per CDR3 protein. Of 23,000 or so distinct CDR3 sequences listed, about 67% are singletons. As to treatment: approximately nine-day PBMC culture with coronavirus spike peptide pools or control peptides (ViraFEST assay). The sequence came from a human donor who received a COVID-19 vaccine. The sample in question was CD4+ T cells from blood, cultured in vitro, obtained after SARS-CoV-2 vaccination.

CDR3 in DNA: TGTGCCATCAGTGGGACAGGGGGCTACACTGAAGCTTTCTTT. The encoded protein is CAISGTGGYTEAFF. V and J are TRBV10-3 and TRBJ1-1, with TRBD1 matching over 11 bases. The junction had 1 base not matched to a gene; V was cut back by 4 bases and J by 3 bases. CDR1 is ENHRY and CDR2 is SYGVKD in the germline V gene. This CDR3 comprises 14 residues.